Here is one T cell receptor (beta chain) with its context. This clone's antigen is unknown. Per-base quality was not reported, and no clone a single base away is much larger than it. The immunoSEQ Assay, a bias-controlled multiplex PCR, was used to amplify TCRbeta CDR3 regions from genomic DNA. As for the authors' bioinformatics: The number of nucleated cells in each sample was estimated by amplification of reference gene primers within the assay. To quantify the absolute abundance of each unique TCRbeta CDR3 rearrangement, sequence reads were collapsed and filtered. For each sample, productive Simpson clonality was calculated as the square root of Simpson's diversity index across productive rearrangements. In its TCRdb copy, this immuneACCESS table keeps in-frame sequences only and misses some clones. Where compared with another copy, unresolved V genes explain less than half of these, and the others have no known cause. D and trimming were read from the DNA, whereas the V and J calls and clone size are those reported in that table. This sample has about 380,000 clones in its table, and roughly 86% of those were observed once. The ten largest clones represent about 1% of the sample.

These data are taken from a study of blood T cell repertoires in COVID-19 (dated by TCRdb to 2020 to 2022). Describing the broader study: The collaborator samples originated in the United States, Italy and Spain and spanned the acute and convalescent phases of COVID-19. Samples came from the ongoing ImmuneRACE study (first 160 participants) plus 1,254 subjects from 6 global collaborators. The repertoires were made available in a free public database intended to serve as a resource for research on the immune response to SARS-CoV-2. The material from the prospective study consisted of cDNA or gDNA derived from T cells, B-cell-depleted T cells, or PBMCs. Deeply sampled blood TCRbeta repertoires from subjects exposed to, actively infected with, or recovered from COVID-19 were included in the dataset. A de-identified subject ID, COVID-19 status, age in years and sex were almost always included in the sample metadata. Where HLA class I and class II types were available, the types were taken from metadata supplied by the sample provider, not from assay-based typing.

The investigation overall reported the following: The quantity of clinical and demographic metadata differed by source and by participant and was supplied without curation.

V was cut back by 1 base and J by 5 bases, leaving a gap of 14 bases between them. The CDR3 covers 15 residues, taking in both the cysteine and the phenylalanine. The read is trimmed to its CDR3 DNA, 45 bases read in frame from base 1. The germline V gene encodes CDR1 LGHDT and CDR2 YNNKEL (reference sequence). Collaborating institutions collected whole blood in K2EDTA tubes following their own protocols. Collaborator samples were shipped for TCRbeta analysis as frozen whole blood, isolated PBMCs, or DNA extracted from either sample type. Sequenced: peripheral blood. The receptor chain draws on TRBV3-1 (or the pseudogene TRBV3-2) and TRBJ2-5; 6 matching bases give a weak D call of TRBD2. This TCR came from a human donor with acute or convalescent COVID-19. The donor label of this sample is uncertain. The CDR3 is CASSQGTLAGETQYF. The nucleotide sequence reads as follows: TGTGCCAGCAGCCAAGGGACTCTGGCGGGGGAGACCCAGTACTTC.